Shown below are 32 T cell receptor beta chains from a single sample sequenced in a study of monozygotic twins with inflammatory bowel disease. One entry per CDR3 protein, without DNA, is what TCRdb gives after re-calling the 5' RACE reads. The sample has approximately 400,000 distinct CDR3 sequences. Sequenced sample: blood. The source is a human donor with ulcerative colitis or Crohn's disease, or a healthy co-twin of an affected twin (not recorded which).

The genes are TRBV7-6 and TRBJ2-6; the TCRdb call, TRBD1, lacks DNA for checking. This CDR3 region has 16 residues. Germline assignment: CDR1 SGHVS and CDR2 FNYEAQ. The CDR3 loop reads CASNPTVNSGANVLTF.

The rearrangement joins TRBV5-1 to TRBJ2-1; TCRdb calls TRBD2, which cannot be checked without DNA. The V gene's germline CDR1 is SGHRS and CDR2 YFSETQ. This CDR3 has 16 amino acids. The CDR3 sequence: CASSEGPSGSYNEQFF.

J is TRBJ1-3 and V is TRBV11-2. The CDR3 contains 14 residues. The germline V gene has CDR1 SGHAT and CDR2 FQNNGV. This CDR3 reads CASSLSRAGNTIYF.

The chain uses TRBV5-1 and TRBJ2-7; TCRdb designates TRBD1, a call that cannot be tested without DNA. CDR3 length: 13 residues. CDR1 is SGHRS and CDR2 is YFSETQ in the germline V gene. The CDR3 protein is CASSSGQVGEQYF. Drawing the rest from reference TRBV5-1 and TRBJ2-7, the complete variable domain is KAGVTQTPRYLIKTRGQQVTLSCSPISGHRSVSWYQQTPGQGLQFLFEYFSETQRNKGNFPGRFSGRQFSNSRSEMNVSTLELGDSALYLCASSSGQVGEQYFGPGTRLTVT.

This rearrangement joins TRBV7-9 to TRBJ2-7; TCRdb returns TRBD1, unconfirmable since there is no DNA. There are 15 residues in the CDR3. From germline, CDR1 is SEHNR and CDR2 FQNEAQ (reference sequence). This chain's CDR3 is CATATLKTGDYEQYF.

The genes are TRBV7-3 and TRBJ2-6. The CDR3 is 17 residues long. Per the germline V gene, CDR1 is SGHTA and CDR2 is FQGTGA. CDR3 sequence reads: CASSETQASSGANVLTF.

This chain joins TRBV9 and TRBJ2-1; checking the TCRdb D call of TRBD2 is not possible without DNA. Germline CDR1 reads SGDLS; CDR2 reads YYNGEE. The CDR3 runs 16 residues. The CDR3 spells CASSVVGGGPYNEQFF.

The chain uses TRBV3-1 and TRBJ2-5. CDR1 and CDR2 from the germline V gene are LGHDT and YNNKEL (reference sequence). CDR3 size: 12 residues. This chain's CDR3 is CASRGFQETQYF.

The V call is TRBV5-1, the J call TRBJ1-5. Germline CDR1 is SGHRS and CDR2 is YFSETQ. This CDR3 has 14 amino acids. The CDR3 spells CASSVDSRNQPQHF.

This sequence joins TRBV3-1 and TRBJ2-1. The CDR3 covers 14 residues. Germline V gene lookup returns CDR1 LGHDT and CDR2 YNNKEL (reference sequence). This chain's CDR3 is CASSQGRIGTEQFF.

CDR3 residues: CASSGRTEAFF. The gene calls are TRBV2 and TRBJ1-1. The CDR3 loop spans 11 amino acids. Germline V gives CDR1 SNHLY, CDR2 FYNNEI.

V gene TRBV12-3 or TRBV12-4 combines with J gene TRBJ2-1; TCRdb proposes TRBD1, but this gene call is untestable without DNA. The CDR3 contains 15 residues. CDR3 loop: CASSSMGQGEYEQFF.

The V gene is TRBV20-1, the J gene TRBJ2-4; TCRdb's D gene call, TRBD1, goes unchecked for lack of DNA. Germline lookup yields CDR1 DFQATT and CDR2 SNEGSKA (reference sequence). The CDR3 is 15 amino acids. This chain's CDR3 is CSAFQGTGGQNIQYF.

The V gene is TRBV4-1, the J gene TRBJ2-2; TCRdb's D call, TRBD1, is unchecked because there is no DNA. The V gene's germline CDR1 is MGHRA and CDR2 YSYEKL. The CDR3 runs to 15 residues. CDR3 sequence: CASSQVGQGSGELFF.

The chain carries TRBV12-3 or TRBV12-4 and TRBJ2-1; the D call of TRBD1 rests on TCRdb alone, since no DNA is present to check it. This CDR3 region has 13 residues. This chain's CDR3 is CASRQGAFNEQFF.

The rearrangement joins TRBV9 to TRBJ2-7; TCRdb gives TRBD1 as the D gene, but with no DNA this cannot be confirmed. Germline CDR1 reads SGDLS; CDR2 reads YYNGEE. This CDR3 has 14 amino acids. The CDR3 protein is CASSVAAQTYEQYF.

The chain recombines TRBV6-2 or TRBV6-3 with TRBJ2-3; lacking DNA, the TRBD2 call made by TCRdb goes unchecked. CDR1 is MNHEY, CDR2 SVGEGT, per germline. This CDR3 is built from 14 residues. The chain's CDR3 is CASRALRATDTQYF.

The CDR3 reads CASSVAGYTDTQYF. J is TRBJ2-3 and V is TRBV9. Germline CDR1 and CDR2: SGDLS and YYNGEE. The length of the CDR3 is 14 residues.

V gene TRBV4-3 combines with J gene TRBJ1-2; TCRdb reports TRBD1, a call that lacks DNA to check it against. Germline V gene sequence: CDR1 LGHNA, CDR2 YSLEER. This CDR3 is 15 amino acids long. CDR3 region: CASAIVRGDGYGYTF.

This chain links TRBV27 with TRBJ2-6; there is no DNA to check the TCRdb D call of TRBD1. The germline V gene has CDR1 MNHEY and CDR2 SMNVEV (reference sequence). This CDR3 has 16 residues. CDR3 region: CASSPGGYSGANVLTF.

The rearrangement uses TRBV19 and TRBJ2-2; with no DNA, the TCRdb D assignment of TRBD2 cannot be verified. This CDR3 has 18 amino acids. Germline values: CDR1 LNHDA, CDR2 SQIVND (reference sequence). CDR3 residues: CASSGTSGGAGKAGELFF.

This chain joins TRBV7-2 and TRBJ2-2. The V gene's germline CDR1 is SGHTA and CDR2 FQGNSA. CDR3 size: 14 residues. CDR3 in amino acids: CASSLIEWGGELFF.

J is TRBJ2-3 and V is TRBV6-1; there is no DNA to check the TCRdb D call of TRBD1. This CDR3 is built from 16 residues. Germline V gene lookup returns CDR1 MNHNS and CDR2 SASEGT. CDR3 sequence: CASRPLQGAQTDTQYF.

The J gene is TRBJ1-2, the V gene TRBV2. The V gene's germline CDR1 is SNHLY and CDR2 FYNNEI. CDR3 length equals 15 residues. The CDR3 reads CASSVSQDSPYGYTF.

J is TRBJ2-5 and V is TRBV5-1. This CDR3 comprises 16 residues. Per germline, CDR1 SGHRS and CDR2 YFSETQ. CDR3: CASSLFASAVRETQYF.

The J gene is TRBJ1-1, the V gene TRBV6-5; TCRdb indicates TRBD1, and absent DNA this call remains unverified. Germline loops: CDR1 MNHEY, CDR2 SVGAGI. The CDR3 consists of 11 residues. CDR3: CASSYGAEAFF.

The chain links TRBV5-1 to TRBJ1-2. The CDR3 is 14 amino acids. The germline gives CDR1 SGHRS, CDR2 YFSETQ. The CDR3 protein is CASSYLQSNYGYTF.

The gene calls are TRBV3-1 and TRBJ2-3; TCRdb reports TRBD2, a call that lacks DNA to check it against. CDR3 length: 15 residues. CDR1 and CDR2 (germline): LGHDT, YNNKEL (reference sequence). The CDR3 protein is CASSRERGGRGTQYF.

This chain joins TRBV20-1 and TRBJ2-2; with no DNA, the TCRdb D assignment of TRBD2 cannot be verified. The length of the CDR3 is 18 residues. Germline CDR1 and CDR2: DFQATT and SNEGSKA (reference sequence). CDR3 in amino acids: CSARDLTSGSSNTGELFF.

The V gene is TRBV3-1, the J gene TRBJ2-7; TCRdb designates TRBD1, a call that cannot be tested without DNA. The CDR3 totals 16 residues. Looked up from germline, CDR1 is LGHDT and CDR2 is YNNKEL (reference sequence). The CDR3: CASSPHPGQGGNEQYF.

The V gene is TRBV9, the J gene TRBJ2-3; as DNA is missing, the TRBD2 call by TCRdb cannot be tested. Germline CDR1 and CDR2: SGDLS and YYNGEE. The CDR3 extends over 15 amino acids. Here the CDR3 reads CASSETSGSPDTQYF.

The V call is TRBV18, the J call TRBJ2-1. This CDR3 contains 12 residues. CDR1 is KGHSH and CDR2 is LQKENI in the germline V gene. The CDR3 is CASSPQYNEQFF.